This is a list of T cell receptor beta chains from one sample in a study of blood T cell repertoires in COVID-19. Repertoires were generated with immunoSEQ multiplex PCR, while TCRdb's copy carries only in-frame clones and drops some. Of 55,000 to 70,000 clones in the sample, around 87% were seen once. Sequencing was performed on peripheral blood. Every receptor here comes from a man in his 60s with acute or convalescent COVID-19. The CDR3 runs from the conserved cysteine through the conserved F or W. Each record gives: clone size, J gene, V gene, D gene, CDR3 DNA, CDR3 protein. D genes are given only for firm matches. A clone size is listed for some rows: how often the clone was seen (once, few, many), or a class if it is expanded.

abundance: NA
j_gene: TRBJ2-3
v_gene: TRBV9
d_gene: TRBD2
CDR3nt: TGTGCCAGCAGCGTAGGGGAGGGGCTACGCACAGATACGCAGTATTTT
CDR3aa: CASSVGEGLRTDTQYF

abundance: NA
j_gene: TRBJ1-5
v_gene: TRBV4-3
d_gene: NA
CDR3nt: TGCGCCAGCAGCCTAGGACAGAATCAGCCCCAGCATTTT
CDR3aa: CASSLGQNQPQHF

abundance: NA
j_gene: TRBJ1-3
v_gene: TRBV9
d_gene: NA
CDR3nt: TGTGCCAGCAGCGTACAGCCGGGATCGAGCTCTGGAAACACCATATATTTT
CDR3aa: CASSVQPGSSSGNTIYF

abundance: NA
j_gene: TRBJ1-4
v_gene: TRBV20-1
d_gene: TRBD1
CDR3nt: TGCAGTGCTGGTGGGACAGGGCTCCTTCGAATCACCCTAGGGGAAAAACTGTTTTTT
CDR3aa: CSAGGTGLLRITLGEKLFF

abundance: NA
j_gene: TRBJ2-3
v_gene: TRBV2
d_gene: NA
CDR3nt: TGTGCCAGCAGTGGGGAGAGCACAGATACGCAGTATTTT
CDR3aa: CASSGESTDTQYF

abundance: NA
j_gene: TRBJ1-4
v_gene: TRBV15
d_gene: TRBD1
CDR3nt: TGTGCCACCAGCAGAGACCGCTGGACAGGGTCAGGTGAAAAACTGTTTTTT
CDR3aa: CATSRDRWTGSGEKLFF

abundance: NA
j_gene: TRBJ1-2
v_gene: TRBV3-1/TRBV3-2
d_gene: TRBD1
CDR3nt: TGTGCCAGCAGCCAACCACAGGGGGCTAATGGCTACACCTTC
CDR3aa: CASSQPQGANGYTF

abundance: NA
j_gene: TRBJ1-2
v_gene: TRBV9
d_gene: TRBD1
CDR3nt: TGTGCCAGCAGCGCGCCGGGACAGCCGTCTATGGTTGGCTACACCTTC
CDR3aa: CASSAPGQPSMVGYTF

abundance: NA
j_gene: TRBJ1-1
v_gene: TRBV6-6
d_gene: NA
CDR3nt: TGTGCCAGCGGATGGACCAGCGGGGGACACACTGAAGCTTTCTTT
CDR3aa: CASGWTSGGHTEAFF

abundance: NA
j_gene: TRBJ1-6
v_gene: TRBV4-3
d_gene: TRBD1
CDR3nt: TGCGCCAGCAGCCAAGAGGGACAGGGGGATTCACCCCTCCACTTT
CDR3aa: CASSQEGQGDSPLHF

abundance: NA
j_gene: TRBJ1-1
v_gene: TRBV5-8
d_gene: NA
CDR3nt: TGTGCCAGCAGCCTTCGCGGGGCCGTGAACACTGAAGCTTTCTTT
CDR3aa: CASSLRGAVNTEAFF

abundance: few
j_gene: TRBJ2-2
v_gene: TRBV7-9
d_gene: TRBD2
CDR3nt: TGTGCCAGCAGCTTAGGTCTAGCGGATGCCGGGGAGCTGTTTTTT
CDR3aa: CASSLGLADAGELFF

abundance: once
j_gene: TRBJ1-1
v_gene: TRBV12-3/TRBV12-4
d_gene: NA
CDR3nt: TGTGCCAGCAGTTTGGGAGCGAGCACTGAAGCTTTCTTT
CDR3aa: CASSLGASTEAFF

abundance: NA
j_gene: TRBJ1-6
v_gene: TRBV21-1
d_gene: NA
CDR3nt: TGTGCCAGCAGCAAAGACGGACAGATACCCACGGGCTCCTATAATTCACCCCTCCACTTT
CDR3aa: CASSKDGQIPTGSYNSPLHF

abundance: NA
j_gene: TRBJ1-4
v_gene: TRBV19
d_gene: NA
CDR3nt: TGTGCCAGTAGTTCAACAACAGATGAAAAACTGTTTTTT
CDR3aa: CASSSTTDEKLFF

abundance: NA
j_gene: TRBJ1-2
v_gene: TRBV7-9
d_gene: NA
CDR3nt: TGTGCCAGCAGTTACGACACGTATGATGGCTACACCTTC
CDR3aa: CASSYDTYDGYTF

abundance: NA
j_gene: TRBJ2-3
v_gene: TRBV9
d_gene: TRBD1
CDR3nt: TGTGCCAGCAGCGTAGATTGGGCAGGGGGCGTTGATACGCAGTATTTT
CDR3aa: CASSVDWAGGVDTQYF